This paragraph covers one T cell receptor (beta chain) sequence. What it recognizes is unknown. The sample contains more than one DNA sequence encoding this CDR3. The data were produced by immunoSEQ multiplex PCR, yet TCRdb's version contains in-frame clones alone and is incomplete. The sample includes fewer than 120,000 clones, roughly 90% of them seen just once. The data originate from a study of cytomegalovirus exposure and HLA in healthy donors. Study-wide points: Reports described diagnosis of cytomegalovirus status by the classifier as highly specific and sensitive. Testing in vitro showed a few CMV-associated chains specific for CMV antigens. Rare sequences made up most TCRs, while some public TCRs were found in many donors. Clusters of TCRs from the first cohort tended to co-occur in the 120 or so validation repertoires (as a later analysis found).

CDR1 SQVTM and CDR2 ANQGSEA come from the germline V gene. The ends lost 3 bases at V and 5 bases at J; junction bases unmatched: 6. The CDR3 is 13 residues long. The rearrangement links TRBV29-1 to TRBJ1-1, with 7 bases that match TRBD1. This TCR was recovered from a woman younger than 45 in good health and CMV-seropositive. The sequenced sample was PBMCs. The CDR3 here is CSVEGTENTEAFF. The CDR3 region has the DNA TGCAGCGTTGAGGGGACAGAGAATACTGAAGCTTTCTTT.